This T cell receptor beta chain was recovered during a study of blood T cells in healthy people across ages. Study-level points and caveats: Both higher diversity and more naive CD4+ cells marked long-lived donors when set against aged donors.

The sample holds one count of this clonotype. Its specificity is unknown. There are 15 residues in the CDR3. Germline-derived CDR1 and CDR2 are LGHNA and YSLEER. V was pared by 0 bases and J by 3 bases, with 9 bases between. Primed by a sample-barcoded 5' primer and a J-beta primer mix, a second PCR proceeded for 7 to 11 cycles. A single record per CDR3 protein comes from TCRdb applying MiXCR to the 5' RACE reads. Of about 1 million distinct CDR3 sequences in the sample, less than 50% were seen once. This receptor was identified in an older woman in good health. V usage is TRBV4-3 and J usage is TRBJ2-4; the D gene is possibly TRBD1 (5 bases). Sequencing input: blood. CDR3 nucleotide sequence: TGCGCCAGCAGCCAAGACTGGCAGGGCAAAAACATTCAGTACTTC. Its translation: CASSQDWQGKNIQYF.